This TCR beta chain originates from a study of T cell repertoires in cytomegalovirus infection. Study-level findings and limits: Dominating the ex vivo response were HLA-C-restricted CMV-specific TCR beta clonotypes.

In the case of this clonotype: Its matching antigen is unknown.

With V trimmed by 2 bases and J by 1 base, 8 bases remained unmatched. The CDR3 runs to 18 residues. Germline CDR1 is SGHNT and CDR2 is YYREEE (reference sequence). TCRdb reprocessed the reads with MiXCR, giving one entry per CDR3 protein. The table lists more than 400,000 distinct CDR3 sequences, 26% of them singletons. Sample: PBMCs. J is TRBJ2-1 and V is TRBV5-4; the match to TRBD2 covers 11 bases. This TCR came from a human donor in good health (CMV status not recorded). Some clones in this sample may be carry-over from other donors' samples. CDR3 in DNA: TGTGCCAGCAGCTTCGGGACTAGCGGCCTCTCATCCTACAATGAGCAGTTCTTC. Its translation: CASSFGTSGLSSYNEQFF.